This T cell receptor beta chain was recovered during a study of blood T cell repertoires in COVID-19. Overall study: Some COVID-19 samples were acute and others convalescent; all came from the United States, Italy and Spain.

Residents of about 25 US areas, aged roughly 18 to 89 years, made up the participants. Participants classified as exposed had met a COVID-19 case within 2 weeks before study entry. The V and J ends lost 4 bases and 5 bases, in that order; junction bases with no gene match: 3. CDR3 length: 13 amino acids. Germline CDR1 reads SGHDN; CDR2 reads FVKESK. As handled by the study authors: The authors estimated nucleated cell counts from reference gene primer amplification. Assay: immunoSEQ multiplex PCR; the TCRdb copy retains only in-frame clones and omits some. V, J and clone size derive from that table, while D and trimming were established from the DNA sequence. The sample has around 400,000 clones, roughly 90% seen once.

This TCR was sampled from a woman aged 18 to 35 who had been exposed to COVID-19. The sample consisted of PBMCs or T cells enriched from blood (not recorded which). The chain uses TRBV14 and TRBJ1-2; 8 nucleotides match TRBD1. The CDR3 protein is CASSLDRGYGYTF. Here the CDR3 DNA reads TGTGCCAGCAGCCTCGACAGGGGATATGGCTACACCTTC.